A single sample is the source of the 21 T cell receptor beta chains below, sequenced in a study of sequential checkpoint blockade in melanoma. Sequenced by immunoSEQ multiplex PCR; TCRdb stores in-frame clones only, minus some. The data show 4,000 to 5,000 clones, with more than 20% seen just once and less than 40% held by the top ten. The treatment denotes: randomized to nivolumab then ipilimumab (arm A) or the reverse (arm B). This material consisted of tumor tissue (inferred from file names), taken from a patient given nivolumab and ipilimumab in sequence. The receptors were sampled from a human donor with melanoma.

This chain links TRBV28 with TRBJ1-1; TRBD1 agrees at 8 bases. The V and J ends lost 3 bases and 10 bases, in that order; junction bases with no gene match: 1. The germline V gene encodes CDR1 MDHEN and CDR2 SYDVKM. This CDR3 spans 11 amino acids. This chain's CDR3 is CASSFGQGAFF. The DNA for the CDR3 is TGTGCCAGCAGTTTCGGACAGGGAGCTTTCTTT.

This clone has more than one count but fewer than ten. This chain uses TRBV9 with TRBJ1-3; D gene uncertain. Per the germline V gene, CDR1 is SGDLS and CDR2 is YYNGEE. There are 15 residues in the CDR3. V lost 0 bases and J lost 0, with 7 bases in between. The CDR3 DNA reads as TGTGCCAGCAGCGTAGAGGCCATCTCTGGAAACACCATATATTTT. It is translated as CASSVEAISGNTIYF.

Details on this clone: Other DNA sequences in the same sample also yield this CDR3. The rearrangement uses TRBV18 and TRBJ2-7; no clear D gene. The germline V gene encodes CDR1 KGHSH and CDR2 LQKENI. The germline V and J ends were trimmed by 4 bases and 2 bases, with 12 bases remaining between them. The CDR3 covers 14 residues. CDR3 DNA sequence: TGTGCCAGCTCACGCGGCGCGCAGACCTACGAGCAGTACTTC. This gives the protein CASSRGAQTYEQYF.

The chain carries TRBV11-3 and TRBJ2-7; 7 bases match TRBD1. V lost 3 bases, J lost 3 bases, and 5 bases stayed unmatched. The CDR3 extends over 14 amino acids. The germline CDR1 and CDR2 sequences are SGHNT and YENEEA. The CDR3 loop reads CASSLLGQDYEQYF. For the CDR3, the DNA is TGTGCCAGCAGCTTGCTTGGACAGGACTACGAGCAGTACTTC.

By sample fraction, this clone is large. The chain employs TRBV29-1 and TRBJ2-7; D gene unclear. The CDR3 contains 12 residues. Germline V gene data show CDR1 as SQVTM and CDR2 as ANQGSEA. V shed 7 bases and J shed 3 bases, with 13 bases lying between them. The CDR3 DNA follows: TGCAGCGCTGGGAAGATTGGCTACGAGCAGTACTTC. As protein: CSAGKIGYEQYF.

This clone occurred many times. The rearrangement uses TRBV11-3 and TRBJ1-2; D unclear. This CDR3 has 15 amino acids. Trimming shortened V by 0 bases and J by 5 bases, and 13 bases separated the two germline ends. Germline V gene sequence: CDR1 SGHNT, CDR2 YENEEA. CDR3 residues: CASSLERGVAYGYTF. The CDR3 nucleotides read TGTGCCAGCAGCTTAGAGCGGGGAGTAGCTTATGGCTACACCTTC.

The genes are TRBV10-3 and TRBJ1-1; D is unclear. The ends were cut back, 0 bases at V and 8 bases at J, with 22 bases in the middle. Germline CDR1 is ENHRY and CDR2 is SYGVKD. This CDR3 is 17 amino acids long. The CDR3 is CAISESAVGGGMGEAFF. The CDR3 bases are TGTGCCATCAGTGAGTCCGCCGTAGGAGGAGGGATGGGGGAAGCTTTCTTT.

This clone was counted only a few times. This chain links TRBV19 with TRBJ2-1; 12 nucleotides line up with TRBD2. From germline, CDR1 is LNHDA and CDR2 SQIVND (reference sequence). Losses at the gene ends were 4 bases for V and 2 bases for J; bases not matched to a gene: 3. The CDR3 contains 16 residues. The CDR3 DNA reads TGTGCCAGTAGTAGAAGGACTAGCGGGACCTACAATGAGCAGTTCTTC. It codes for CASSRRTSGTYNEQFF. Full variable domain (outside the CDR3, taken from reference TRBV19 and TRBJ2-1): DGGITQSPKYLFRKEGQNVTLSCEQNLNHDAMYWYRQDPGQGLRLIYYSQIVNDFQKGDIAEGYSVSREKKESFPLTVTSAQKNPTAFYLCASSRRTSGTYNEQFFGPGTRLTVL.

The J gene is TRBJ2-5, the V gene TRBV6-8; 9 positions match TRBD1. CDR1 is MNHGY and CDR2 is SAAAGT in the germline V gene. V shed 5 bases, J shed 6 bases, and the junction held 10 bases outside the gene matches. The CDR3 extends over 15 amino acids. This CDR3 reads CASSPRDRVAKTQYF. The CDR3 DNA reads TGTGCCAGCAGTCCCCGGGACAGGGTTGCGAAGACCCAGTACTTC.

As for this clone: The sample holds other DNA sequences that translate to the same CDR3. The chain recombines TRBV6-8 with TRBJ2-7; D unclear. This CDR3 region has 13 residues. Trimming left V 2 bases short and J 0 bases short, with 5 bases between. Germline CDR1 is MNHGY and CDR2 is SAAAGT. The DNA of the CDR3 is TGTGCCAGCAGTTACGACTCCTCCTACGAGCAGTACTTC. Amino acids: CASSYDSSYEQYF.

In this sample, this clone turned up a few times. V gene TRBV11-3 combines with J gene TRBJ2-7; 7 positions agree with TRBD2. The CDR3 consists of 15 residues. V dropped 4 bases and J dropped 0; count of bases not matched to a gene: 6. Germline loops: CDR1 SGHNT, CDR2 YENEEA. CDR3 residues: CASSSTSAASYEQYF. CDR3 nucleotide sequence: TGTGCCAGCAGCTCAACTAGCGCGGCCTCCTACGAGCAGTACTTC.

The chain links TRBV23-1 to TRBJ1-2, with D tentatively TRBD1 (5 bases). TRBV23-1 is placed among ORFs of uncertain function. The CDR3 has 13 residues. Trimming cost V 9 bases and J 4 bases, with 15 bases left between them. The CDR3 reads CASHATGTYGYTF. The CDR3 DNA follows: TGCGCCAGTCACGCCACGGGGACCTATGGCTACACCTTC.

The genes are TRBV5-1 and TRBJ2-1; TRBD1 aligns across 8 bases. The CDR3 covers 16 residues. V gave up 0 bases and J gave up 9 bases; unmatched junction bases: 11. Germline CDR1 SGHRS, CDR2 YFSETQ. The CDR3 DNA sequence: TGCGCCAGCAGCTTGGAAGGACAGGGTCGACAGGGTGAGCAGTTCTTC. Translation gives CASSLEGQGRQGEQFF.

DNA for the CDR3: TGTGCCAGCAGGGGTCCTTTAGGTGGGACTAATGAAAAACTGTTTTTT. Residues: CASRGPLGGTNEKLFF. The chain employs TRBV6-8 and TRBJ1-4; D not certain. CDR1 is MNHGY and CDR2 is SAAAGT in the germline V gene. Deletions cut 6 bases from V and 2 bases from J, with 16 bases between. The CDR3 has 16 amino acids.

The genes are TRBV18 and TRBJ2-5, with 11 bases aligning to TRBD2. V was pared by 1 base and J by 3 bases, with 4 bases of the junction left unmatched. Germline values: CDR1 KGHSH, CDR2 LQKENI. The CDR3 runs 16 residues. CDR3 amino acids: CASSPRALAGEETQYF. The DNA for the CDR3 is TGTGCCAGCTCACCACGCGCACTAGCGGGAGAAGAGACCCAGTACTTC.

This clone was detected only a few times. The CDR3 DNA reads as TGCGCCAGCAGCACCGGGACTGCTGGAATGAACACTGAAGCTTTCTTT. Translated: CASSTGTAGMNTEAFF. The J gene is TRBJ1-1, the V gene TRBV5-1; maybe TRBD1 (5 bases). In germline, CDR1 is SGHRS, CDR2 YFSETQ. With 4 bases removed from V and 0 bases from J, the gap between germline ends came to 16 bases. The CDR3 loop spans 16 amino acids.

The chain uses TRBV14 and TRBJ2-1; D is possibly TRBD2 (5 bases). The CDR3 totals 14 residues. CDR1 SGHDN and CDR2 FVKESK come from the germline V gene. Trimming removed 4 bases from V and 0 bases from J, with 7 bases in between. The CDR3 loop is CASSREFSYNEQFF. As DNA, the CDR3 is TGTGCCAGCAGCCGGGAGTTCTCCTACAATGAGCAGTTCTTC.

The V gene is TRBV18, the J gene TRBJ2-3, with TRBD1 matching over 8 bases. Germline V CDR1 and CDR2: KGHSH, LQKENI. The CDR3 covers 16 residues. The J segment lost 2 bases and the V segment lost 2 bases, leaving 6 bases of the junction unmatched. The CDR3 spells CASSPGGTGITDTQYF. Here the CDR3 DNA reads TGTGCCAGCTCACCAGGGGGGACAGGTATCACAGATACGCAGTATTTT.

The J gene is TRBJ2-7, the V gene TRBV5-1; 8 bases map to TRBD1. The CDR3 sequence is 14 residues long. Unmatched junction bases numbered 2, after V lost 1 base and J lost 2 bases. From germline, CDR1 is SGHRS and CDR2 YFSETQ. For the CDR3, the DNA is TGCGCCAGCAGCTTGATGGGACAGGCCTACGAGCAGTACTTC. The encoded protein is CASSLMGQAYEQYF.

This clone ranks as medium-sized (0.01 to 0.1%). This chain links TRBV9 with TRBJ1-5; no firm D call. CDR1 and CDR2 (germline): SGDLS, YYNGEE. The V end was cut by 5 bases, the J end by 2 bases, with 5 bases between. CDR3 size: 12 residues. The CDR3 protein is CASSGGNQPQHF. The CDR3, as DNA: TGTGCCAGCAGTGGTGGCAATCAGCCCCAGCATTTT.

This clone is medium-sized within its sample. The J gene is TRBJ2-7, the V gene TRBV9; maybe TRBD1 (5 bases). Trimming took off 5 bases at V and 5 bases at J, with 11 bases between the two ends. Germline CDR1 is SGDLS and CDR2 is YYNGEE. The CDR3 totals 12 residues. CDR3 nucleotide sequence: TGTGCCAGCAGGGGGCTAAGAGACGAGCAGTACTTC. Translating it yields CASRGLRDEQYF.